The clone carrying this TCR beta chain was seen repeatedly, ten times or more. What it recognizes is unknown. The CDR3 contains 15 residues. V dropped 0 bases and J dropped 0 bases, with 3 bases sitting between them. Germline CDR1 SGHTA, CDR2 FQGNSA. These data belong to a study of identical twins. Study-level findings and limits: Out-of-frame alpha sequences common to twins exhibited a surplus of low generation probability. Insertions were fewer in abundant cord blood beta clonotypes, whereas memory repertoires showed none of this pattern. Invariant MAIT and iNKT cells could partly confound zero-insertion analyses.

Carrying unique molecular identifiers, the cDNA also gained a universal primer site through template switching. TCRdb processed the 5' RACE reads anew with MiXCR; each CDR3 protein has one entry. The sample has 240,000 or so distinct CDR3 sequences, 10% to 15% seen once. The same sample was also used in a study of yellow fever vaccine responses in identical twins.

What was sequenced was memory (CD45RO+) T cells sorted from blood. V is TRBV7-2 and J is TRBJ1-6, with D unresolved. This clonotype originated in a woman younger than 35 in good health. The CDR3: CASSLAASYNSPLHF. CDR3 DNA: TGTGCCAGCAGCTTAGCGGCCTCCTATAATTCACCCCTCCACTTT.